This note documents a single T cell receptor beta chain sequence. The CDR3 runs to 16 residues. The V gene lost 3 bases and the J gene lost 0 bases, with 12 bases spanning the gap. Germline CDR1 and CDR2: KGHSH and LQKENI. Sample time point: newly diagnosed GD, antithyroid drugs for less than 3 months. After RNA was extracted from PBMCs, the TCR library was made from it. EDTA tubes received about 9.6 milliliters of drawn peripheral blood. iRepertoire HTBI primers and Arm-PCR of CDR3 regions built TCR beta libraries. MiXCR was run by TCRdb on the multiplex PCR reads, yielding one entry per CDR3 protein. The repertoire consists of some 500,000 distinct CDR3 sequences, with about 16% occurring once and the leading ten covering around 25%. The data were obtained in a study of regulatory T cells in long-lasting Graves disease. These data also featured in a second study, about T cells in Graves' hyperthyroidism and ophthalmopathy.

This sequence joins TRBV18 and TRBJ1-3; D is perhaps TRBD1 (6 bases). The receptor was derived from a woman aged 40-60 years with Graves disease. The source was peripheral blood mononuclear cells (PBMCs), collected at new diagnosis, from a patient treated with antithyroid drugs. The CDR3 coding sequence is TGTGCCAGCTCACCTCGGGACACTGCCTCTGGAAACACCATATATTTT. Its translation: CASSPRDTASGNTIYF. The whole variable domain, filled in from reference TRBV18 and TRBJ1-3, reads NAGVMQNPRHLVRRRGQEARLRCSPMKGHSHVYWYRQLPEEGLKFMVYLQKENIIDESGMPKERFSAEFPKEGPSILRIQQVVRGDSAAYFCASSPRDTASGNTIYFGEGSWLTVV.